These T cell receptor beta chains were read from a single sample in a study of blood T cell repertoires in COVID-19. The method was immunoSEQ multiplex PCR; TCRdb's version includes in-frame clones alone and lacks a portion of them. The table shows 350,000 to 500,000 clones, with roughly 84% occurring only once. The sequencing input was PBMCs or T cells enriched from blood (not recorded which). These receptors came from a woman aged 18-30 years who had been exposed to COVID-19. Each CDR3 is given with its conserved first and last residue. The order of the fields is V gene, J gene, CDR3 protein.

>TRBV18|TRBJ2-5
CASSSGQETQYF
>TRBV19|TRBJ1-5
CASSRDRWIQPQHF
>TRBV28|TRBJ1-2
CASNAIDYGYTF
>TRBV4-3|TRBJ1-2
CASSQRQNPYGYTF
>TRBV10-1|TRBJ1-1
CASSLTGGATRAFF
>TRBV28|TRBJ2-1
CASSFASGVVHEQFF
>TRBV5-8|TRBJ2-6
CASSLEGQGHSGANVLTF
>TRBV6-1|TRBJ2-1
CASSERKYSSYNEQFF
>TRBV5-1|TRBJ1-6
CASSFGIGWGGMDSPLHF
>TRBV7-2|TRBJ2-1
CASSLGQGYNEQFF
>TRBV6-2/TRBV6-3|TRBJ2-5
CASSYIGLAQTARETQYF
>TRBV11-2|TRBJ1-1
CASSAQPQRGNTEAFF
>TRBV2|TRBJ2-3
CASGVQRGITDTQYF
>TRBV19|TRBJ1-2
CASTGTGERGYTF
>TRBV24-1|TRBJ2-1
CATSDLRAGSGEQFF
>TRBV2|TRBJ2-3
CASSEGLRRTQYF
>TRBV29-1|TRBJ2-1
CSLSDQSGSINEQFF
>TRBV7-9|TRBJ2-1
CASSLRGQGSYNEQFF
>TRBV5-1|TRBJ2-7
CASSLDRGTVYEQYF
>TRBV25-1|TRBJ2-7
CASLPRDRGDEQYF
>TRBV7-8|TRBJ2-7
CASSLVRGSYEQYF
>TRBV7-2|TRBJ2-3
CASSLARSLAGHHF